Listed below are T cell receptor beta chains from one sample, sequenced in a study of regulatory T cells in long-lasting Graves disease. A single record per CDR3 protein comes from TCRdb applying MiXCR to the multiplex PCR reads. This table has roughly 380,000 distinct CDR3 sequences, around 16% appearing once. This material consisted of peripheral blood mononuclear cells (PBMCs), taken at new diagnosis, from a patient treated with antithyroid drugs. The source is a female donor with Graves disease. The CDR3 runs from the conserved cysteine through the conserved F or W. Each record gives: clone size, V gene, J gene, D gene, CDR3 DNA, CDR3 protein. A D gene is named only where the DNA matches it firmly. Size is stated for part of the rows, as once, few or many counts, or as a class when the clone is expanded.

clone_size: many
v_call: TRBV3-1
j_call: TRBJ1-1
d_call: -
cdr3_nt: TGTGCCAGCAGCCAAGGGGGCCCCAACACTGAAGCTTTCTTT
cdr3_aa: CASSQGGPNTEAFF

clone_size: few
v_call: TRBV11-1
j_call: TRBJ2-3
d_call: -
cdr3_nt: TGTGCCAGCAGCCCAGCGACAGATACGCAGTATTTT
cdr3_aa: CASSPATDTQYF

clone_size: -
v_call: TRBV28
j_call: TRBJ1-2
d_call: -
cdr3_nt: TGTGCCAGCAGCGCAGGACAGAACTATGGCTACACCTTC
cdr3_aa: CASSAGQNYGYTF

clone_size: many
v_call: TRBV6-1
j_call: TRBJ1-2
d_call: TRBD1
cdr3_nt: TGTGCCAGCATTACAGGGGGCTATGGCTACACCTTC
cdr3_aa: CASITGGYGYTF

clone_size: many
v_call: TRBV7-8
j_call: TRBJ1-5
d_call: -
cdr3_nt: TGTGCCAGCACCCATCAGATAAATCAGCCCCAGCATTTT
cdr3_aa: CASTHQINQPQHF

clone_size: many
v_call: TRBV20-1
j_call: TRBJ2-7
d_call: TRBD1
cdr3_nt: TGCAGTGCAATCTTCCGGGACAGGGGAATCCACGAGCAGTACTTC
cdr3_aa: CSAIFRDRGIHEQYF

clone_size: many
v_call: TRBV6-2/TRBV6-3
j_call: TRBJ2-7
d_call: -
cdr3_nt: TGTGCCAGCAGTTTCTTCCTTAGGGAGCAGTACTTC
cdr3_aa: CASSFFLREQYF

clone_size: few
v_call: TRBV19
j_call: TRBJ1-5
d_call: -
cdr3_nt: TGTGCCAGATTCTCGAGCAGGGACCATTTTAGCAATCAGCCCCAGCATTTT
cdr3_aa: CARFSSRDHFSNQPQHF

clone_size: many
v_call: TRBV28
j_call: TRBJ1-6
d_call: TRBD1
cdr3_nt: TGTGCCAGCAAACCGCGACAGGGTTTAAGTTCACCCCTCCACTTT
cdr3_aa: CASKPRQGLSSPLHF

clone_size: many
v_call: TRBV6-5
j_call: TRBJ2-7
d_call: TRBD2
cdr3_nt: TGTGCCAGCAGTTCCATCAGCGGGAGGCCCTCCTACGAGCAGTACTTC
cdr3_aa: CASSSISGRPSYEQYF

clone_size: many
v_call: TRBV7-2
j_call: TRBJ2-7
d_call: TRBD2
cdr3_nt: TGTGCCAGCAGCGTTACGAGCGGGAGAGGCGAGCAGTACTTC
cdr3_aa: CASSVTSGRGEQYF

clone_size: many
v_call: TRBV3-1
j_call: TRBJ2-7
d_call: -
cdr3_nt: TGTGCCAGCAGCCAACAGGGGCATGACTCCTACGAGCAGTACTTC
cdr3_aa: CASSQQGHDSYEQYF

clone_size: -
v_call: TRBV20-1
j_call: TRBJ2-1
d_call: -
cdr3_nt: TGCAGTGCTAGGCCCCCGGGGACTTACTCCTACAATGAGCAGTTCTTC
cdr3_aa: CSARPPGTYSYNEQFF

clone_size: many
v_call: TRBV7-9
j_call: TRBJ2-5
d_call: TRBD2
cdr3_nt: TGTGCCAGCAGCTTACTTGGGGCGGGGGGGCGACAAGAGACCCAGTACTTC
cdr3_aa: CASSLLGAGGRQETQYF

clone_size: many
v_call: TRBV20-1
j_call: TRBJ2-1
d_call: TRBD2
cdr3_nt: TGCAGTGCTACCCCGGGACTAGCGGGTGGGCCCGCCCAGTTCTTC
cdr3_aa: CSATPGLAGGPAQFF